The rows below give T cell receptor beta chains drawn from one sample of a study of blood T cell repertoires in COVID-19. Sequencing used immunoSEQ multiplex PCR; TCRdb keeps in-frame clones, though not all of them. The table has about 110,000 clones, about 83% seen once. The sequenced sample was peripheral blood. The receptors originated from a woman in her sixties or seventies with acute or convalescent COVID-19. The CDR3 runs from the conserved cysteine through the conserved F or W. D genes are given only for firm matches. Some rows mark clone size as missing; the rest say once, few, many or name a class of expanded clone.

j_gene	len	abundance	v_gene	d_gene	CDR3nt	CDR3aa
TRBJ1-2	13	-	TRBV18	-	TGTGCCAGCTGGACAGCGAAGTTCTATGGCTACACCTTC	CASWTAKFYGYTF
TRBJ1-6	16	-	TRBV4-1	-	TGCGCCAGCAGCTCAGATCTCGTGTTGGTTAATTCACCCCTCCACTTT	CASSSDLVLVNSPLHF
TRBJ2-1	17	-	TRBV19	TRBD2	TGTGCCAGTAGTAGCGGACTAGCGGGAGGCAGGTACAATGAGCAGTTCTTC	CASSSGLAGGRYNEQFF
TRBJ2-3	14	-	TRBV11-1	TRBD1	TGTGCCAGCAGCCCGGACAGGTACACAGATACGCAGTATTTT	CASSPDRYTDTQYF
TRBJ2-7	15	-	TRBV5-4	TRBD2	TGTGCCAGCAGTACCTCGACTAGCGGTCACCGAGAGCAGTACTTC	CASSTSTSGHREQYF
TRBJ1-2	13	-	TRBV19	-	TGTGCCAGTGGGGGGGGCAGAGACTATGGCTACACCTTC	CASGGGRDYGYTF
TRBJ2-1	13	-	TRBV27	-	TGTGCCAGCAGTTTTAGCCCCCCGGCGGAGCAGTTCTTC	CASSFSPPAEQFF
TRBJ1-1	16	-	TRBV7-9	TRBD1	TGTGCCAGCAGCTCGGCGCGGGCAGGGGGCCACACTGAAGCTTTCTTT	CASSSARAGGHTEAFF
TRBJ2-3	18	-	TRBV28	TRBD2	TGTGCCAGCAGTCCCTCCCCCGGACTAGCCAGGAGCGCAGATACGCAGTATTTT	CASSPSPGLARSADTQYF
TRBJ1-2	11	-	TRBV6-5	TRBD1	TGTCGGACAGGGGCTCACTATGGCTACACCTTC	CRTGAHYGYTF
TRBJ1-6	15	-	TRBV5-6	TRBD1	TGTGCCAGCAGTTTTGGACAGGGAGTTGGATCACCCCTCCACTTT	CASSFGQGVGSPLHF
TRBJ1-3	11	-	TRBV29-1	-	TGCAGCGCCCGCGGGGGGGGCACCATATATTTT	CSARGGGTIYF
TRBJ1-1	13	-	TRBV30	-	TGTGCCTGGAGTGTGCTAATGAACACTGAAGCTTTCTTT	CAWSVLMNTEAFF
TRBJ2-1	12	-	TRBV9	-	TGTGCCAGCAGCGATTCGAGGGGGGAGCAGTTCTTC	CASSDSRGEQFF
TRBJ2-2	16	few	TRBV11-2	TRBD2	TGTGCCAGCAGCTTAGATAATGGAGCGGGGGCCGGGGAGCTGTTTTTT	CASSLDNGAGAGELFF
TRBJ2-5	14	few	TRBV6-1	TRBD2	TGTGCCAGCAGTGAGGGACTAGCGGGACCGACCCAGTACTTC	CASSEGLAGPTQYF
TRBJ1-1	16	-	TRBV28	-	TGTGCCAGCAGGAGGAGGGCCACCGGGGAGAACACTGAAGCTTTCTTT	CASRRRATGENTEAFF
TRBJ2-3	15	-	TRBV6-6	-	TGTGCCAGCAGTTACAAGGCGGGGCGCACAGATACGCAGTATTTT	CASSYKAGRTDTQYF
TRBJ2-1	12	once	TRBV19	-	TGTGCCAGTAGAGGTTGGGAGGCCGAGCAGTTCTTC	CASRGWEAEQFF
TRBJ2-5	14	few	TRBV11-1	TRBD1	TGTGCCAGCAGCAGAGGACAGGTACAAGAGACCCAGTACTTC	CASSRGQVQETQYF
TRBJ2-1	16	-	TRBV7-3	TRBD2	TGTGCCAGCAGCCCCAGCCGAATAGCGGGAGGGCGTGAGCAGTTCTTC	CASSPSRIAGGREQFF
TRBJ2-1	15	-	TRBV5-1	TRBD2	TGCGCCAGCAGCCCGAGGGCGGGGGGAAGAAATGAGCAGTTCTTC	CASSPRAGGRNEQFF
TRBJ2-1	15	-	TRBV2	TRBD1	TGTGCCAGCAGGAGCGGGACAGGGGGCCAGAATGAGCAGTTCTTC	CASRSGTGGQNEQFF
TRBJ2-3	15	-	TRBV28	-	TGTGCCAGCAGCTCAATCGGACAGTACACAGATACGCAGTATTTT	CASSSIGQYTDTQYF
TRBJ2-1	14	once	TRBV11-1	TRBD1	TGTGCCAGCAGACCAACAGGGGGCCACAATGAGCAGTTCTTC	CASRPTGGHNEQFF
TRBJ2-3	15	-	TRBV10-3	TRBD1	TGTGCCATCAGTGTTGGACAGGGAGAAGTCGATACGCAGTATTTT	CAISVGQGEVDTQYF
TRBJ2-7	10	-	TRBV2	-	TGTGCCAGCAGTTATGCGGAGCAGTACTTC	CASSYAEQYF
TRBJ2-3	12	-	TRBV12-3/TRBV12-4	-	TGTGCCAGCAGTTTAGTCGGGACTCCGCAGTATTTT	CASSLVGTPQYF
TRBJ1-5	16	-	TRBV5-5	TRBD1	TGTGCCAGCAGCTCCGCGTCGACAGGGAACAATCAGCCCCAGCATTTT	CASSSASTGNNQPQHF